This TCR beta chain was retrieved from a study of human T cells and chemical hapten exposure. Trimming left V 1 base short and J 6 bases short, with 15 bases between. CDR1 and CDR2 (germline): LGHNA, YSLEER. The CDR3 runs 15 residues. TCRdb fed the RACE reads into MiXCR, producing one record per CDR3 protein. The sample includes approximately 100,000 distinct CDR3 sequences, 9.6% of them seen just once. Time point denoted: pre-sensitization, week 0. The treatment was: therapeutic diphenylcyclopropenone sensitization with weekly scalp DPC. A few counts support this clonotype. The receptor's source is a woman in her thirties or forties with alopecia areata. Some clones in this sample may be carry-over from other donors' samples. Here the sequenced sample was whole blood, taken in connection with sensitization to the hapten diphenylcyclopropenone (DPC). The rearrangement links TRBV4-3 to TRBJ1-2, with D unresolved. Here the CDR3 reads CASSQGSSGFHGYTF. The CDR3, as DNA: TGCGCCAGCAGCCAAGGAAGTTCGGGGTTCCATGGCTACACCTTC.